Listed below are T cell receptor beta chains from one sample, sequenced in a study of blood T cell repertoires in COVID-19. Method: immunoSEQ multiplex PCR; TCRdb's copy keeps in-frame clones and lacks some. In the table there are some 68,000 clones, 90% of which are singletons. The sample comprised peripheral blood. The receptors originated from a man between 50 and 59 years old with COVID-19, enrolled during active disease. Both conserved end residues are part of each CDR3. Fields, in order: J gene, V gene, clone size, CDR3 protein. Not all rows give a size; the values are once, few, many and, for expanded clones, a class.

>TRBJ2-7|TRBV10-1|NA
CASPSGTIEQYF
>TRBJ1-4|TRBV30|NA
CAWTDTLGGEKLFF
>TRBJ2-5|TRBV4-2|NA
CASSQLLAGKFGETQYF
>TRBJ2-4|TRBV24-1|NA
CATSDSATGEAKNIQYF
>TRBJ2-3|TRBV7-6|once
CASSFPTGLTDTQYF
>TRBJ2-7|TRBV20-1|NA
CSASDTYEQYF
>TRBJ2-1|TRBV7-2|NA
CASSLAPGLGGEQFF
>TRBJ1-5|TRBV19|NA
CASSLNRGMNQPQHF
>TRBJ2-3|TRBV6-5|NA
CASQAGGVTDTQYF
>TRBJ2-1|TRBV9|NA
CASGGTSGSYNEQFF
>TRBJ1-5|TRBV19|NA
CASNVRLMKLDQPQHF
>TRBJ2-2|TRBV5-4|NA
CAGQHKNTGELFF
>TRBJ2-2|TRBV6-5|NA
CASSLGQENTGELFF
>TRBJ1-4|TRBV11-2|NA
CASSSGQGTNEKLFF
>TRBJ2-3|TRBV27|once
CASRERTSGRAGDTQYF
>TRBJ2-7|TRBV25-1|NA
CASGQGPYEQYF
>TRBJ2-5|TRBV2|NA
CASSGRQGEETQYF
>TRBJ2-2|TRBV27|NA
CASRRMAGINTGELFF
>TRBJ1-2|TRBV3-1/TRBV3-2|NA
CASSQQDREGGYTF
>TRBJ1-1|TRBV24-1|NA
CATRTGGDTEAFF
>TRBJ1-1|TRBV18|NA
CASSHQNTEAFF
>TRBJ2-7|TRBV6-5|NA
CASSYSGLAGLYEQYF
>TRBJ1-5|TRBV6-5|NA
CASSYSGQQQPQHF
>TRBJ2-7|TRBV28|NA
CASSFADRFVHEQYF
>TRBJ1-2|TRBV28|once
CASSLTGIRGGYTF
>TRBJ1-2|TRBV5-4|once
CASSLVGGRGNYGYTF
>TRBJ2-2|TRBV7-2|NA
CASSLGTHTGELFF
>TRBJ2-7|TRBV5-1|NA
CASSLDREEGGYEQYF
>TRBJ2-2|TRBV5-1|NA
CASSLRLAGLSNTGELFF
>TRBJ2-2|TRBV15|NA
CATSRIEWLAAGELFF
>TRBJ1-2|TRBV20-1|NA
CSARGQSQASF
>TRBJ2-7|TRBV27|NA
CASSLSSGNYYEQYF
>TRBJ1-3|TRBV4-1|NA
CASSLQWGQGSGNTIYF
>TRBJ1-5|TRBV5-6|NA
CASSLRGGASGNQPQHF
>TRBJ2-5|TRBV29-1|NA
CSVLDRAKETQYF
>TRBJ2-2|TRBV4-1|NA
CASRPFAGSNTGELFF
>TRBJ2-1|TRBV28|NA
CASNVLAGGPGAPEQFF
>TRBJ2-3|TRBV15|NA
CATSRGLAGVLDTQYF
>TRBJ1-4|TRBV24-1|once
CATGVVLGANEKLFF
>TRBJ1-6|TRBV5-4|NA
CASSPDGGARGHF